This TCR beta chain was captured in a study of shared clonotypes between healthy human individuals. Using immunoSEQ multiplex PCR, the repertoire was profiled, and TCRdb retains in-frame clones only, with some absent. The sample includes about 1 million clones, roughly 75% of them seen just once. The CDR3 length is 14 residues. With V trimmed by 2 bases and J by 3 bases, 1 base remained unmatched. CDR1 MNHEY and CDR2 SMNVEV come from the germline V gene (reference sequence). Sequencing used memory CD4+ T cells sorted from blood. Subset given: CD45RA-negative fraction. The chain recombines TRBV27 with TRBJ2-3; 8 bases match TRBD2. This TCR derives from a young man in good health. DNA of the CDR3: TGTGCCAGCAGTTTAGGACTAGCAACAGATACGCAGTATTTT. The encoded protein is CASSLGLATDTQYF.